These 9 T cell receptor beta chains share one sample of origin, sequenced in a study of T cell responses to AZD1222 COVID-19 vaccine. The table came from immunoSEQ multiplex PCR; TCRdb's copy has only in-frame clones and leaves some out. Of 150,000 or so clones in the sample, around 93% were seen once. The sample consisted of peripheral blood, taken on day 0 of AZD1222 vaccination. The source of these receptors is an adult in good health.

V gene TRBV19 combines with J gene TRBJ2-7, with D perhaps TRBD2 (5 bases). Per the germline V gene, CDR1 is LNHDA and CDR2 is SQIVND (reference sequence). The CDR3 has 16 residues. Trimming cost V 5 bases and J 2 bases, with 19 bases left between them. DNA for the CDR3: TGTGCCAGTAGTCTCCTCCCCGGGAATTTTCCCTACGAGCAGTACTTC. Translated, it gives CASSLLPGNFPYEQYF.

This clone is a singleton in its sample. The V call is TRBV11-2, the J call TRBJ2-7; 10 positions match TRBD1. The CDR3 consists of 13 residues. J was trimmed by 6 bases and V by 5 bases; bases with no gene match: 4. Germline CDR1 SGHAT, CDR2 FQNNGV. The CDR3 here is CASSTDRGREQYF. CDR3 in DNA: TGTGCCAGCAGCACCGACAGGGGGCGCGAGCAGTACTTC.

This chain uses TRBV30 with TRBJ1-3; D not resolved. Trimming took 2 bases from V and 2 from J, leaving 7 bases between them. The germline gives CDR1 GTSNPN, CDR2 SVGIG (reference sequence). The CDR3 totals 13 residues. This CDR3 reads CAWSTGTGNTIYF. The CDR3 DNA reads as TGTGCCTGGAGTACGGGGACTGGAAACACCATATATTTT.

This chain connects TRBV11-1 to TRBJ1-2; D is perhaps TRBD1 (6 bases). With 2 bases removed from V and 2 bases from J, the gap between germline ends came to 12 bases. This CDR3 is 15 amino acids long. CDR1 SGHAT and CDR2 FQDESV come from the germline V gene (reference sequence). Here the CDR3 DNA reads TGTGCCAGCAGCTTAAACCCGGGGGCCAACTATGGCTACACCTTC. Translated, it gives CASSLNPGANYGYTF.

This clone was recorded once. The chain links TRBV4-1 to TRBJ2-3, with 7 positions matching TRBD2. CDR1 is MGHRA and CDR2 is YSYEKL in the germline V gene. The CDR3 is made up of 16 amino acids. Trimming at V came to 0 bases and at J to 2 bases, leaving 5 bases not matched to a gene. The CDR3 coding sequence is TGCGCCAGCAGCCAAGAGGCGGGAGCTTTCACAGATACGCAGTATTTT. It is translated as CASSQEAGAFTDTQYF.

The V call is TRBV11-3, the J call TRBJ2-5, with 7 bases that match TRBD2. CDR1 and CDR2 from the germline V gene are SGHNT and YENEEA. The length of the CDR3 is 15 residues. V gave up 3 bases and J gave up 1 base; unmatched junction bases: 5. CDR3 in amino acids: CASSFSGGGQETQYF. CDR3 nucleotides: TGTGCCAGCAGCTTTTCGGGCGGGGGCCAAGAGACCCAGTACTTC. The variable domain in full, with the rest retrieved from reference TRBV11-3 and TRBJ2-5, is EAGVVQSPRYKIIEKKQPVAFWCNPISGHNTLYWYLQNLGQGPELLIRYENEEAVDDSQLPKDRFSAERLKGVDSTLKIQPAELGDSAVYLCASSFSGGGQETQYFGPGTRLLVL.

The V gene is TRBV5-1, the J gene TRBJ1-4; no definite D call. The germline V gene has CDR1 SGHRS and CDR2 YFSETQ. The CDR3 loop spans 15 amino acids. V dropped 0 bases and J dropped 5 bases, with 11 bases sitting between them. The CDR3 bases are TGCGCCAGCAGCTTGGAAGCCCCGGAGAATGAAAAACTGTTTTTT. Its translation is CASSLEAPENEKLFF. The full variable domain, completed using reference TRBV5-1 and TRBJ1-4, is KAGVTQTPRYLIKTRGQQVTLSCSPISGHRSVSWYQQTPGQGLQFLFEYFSETQRNKGNFPGRFSGRQFSNSRSEMNVSTLELGDSALYLCASSLEAPENEKLFFGSGTQLSVL.

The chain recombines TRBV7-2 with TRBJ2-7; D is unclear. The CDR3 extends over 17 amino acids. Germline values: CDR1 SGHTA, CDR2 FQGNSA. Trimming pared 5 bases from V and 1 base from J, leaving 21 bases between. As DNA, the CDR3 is TGTGCCAGCAGCCCATATATTCGGTACACCAGATCCTACGAGCAGTACTTC. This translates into CASSPYIRYTRSYEQYF.

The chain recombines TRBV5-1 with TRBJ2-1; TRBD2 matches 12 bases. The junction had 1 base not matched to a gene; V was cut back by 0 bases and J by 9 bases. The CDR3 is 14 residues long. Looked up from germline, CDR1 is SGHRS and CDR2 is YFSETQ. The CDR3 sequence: CASSLASGRGEQFF. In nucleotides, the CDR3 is TGCGCCAGCAGCTTGGCTAGCGGGAGGGGTGAGCAGTTCTTC.